This note documents a single TCR beta chain sequence. Its antigen is undetermined. The PCR made use of 60 Vbeta and 13 Jbeta primers. This table comes from immunoSEQ multiplex PCR, and its TCRdb copy is limited to in-frame clones, with some not included. The table lists 150,000 to 200,000 clones, 80% of them singletons. This sample stems from a study of cytomegalovirus exposure and HLA in healthy donors. Overall study findings and caveats: The authors reported that TCR beta sequences could predict HLA-A and HLA-B alleles. These predictions were accurate for most subjects in the first cohort. Fewer than 200 TCR beta chains were listed as cytomegalovirus-associated. With later analysis, a missense DCLRE1C variant became linked to TCR beta V- and J-gene trimming. It was taken for granted in presence/absence analyses that sequencing depth across donors was roughly uniform.

Trimming removed 0 bases from V and 5 bases from J, with 10 bases in between. There are 15 residues in the CDR3. Germline V CDR1 and CDR2: KGHSH, LQKENI. The clonotype was recovered from a man between 18 and 29 years old in good health and CMV-seropositive. The sample taken for sequencing was PBMCs. V gene TRBV18 combines with J gene TRBJ2-2, with D tentatively TRBD2 (5 bases). CDR3 residues: CASSPPSDFTGELFF. In DNA, the CDR3 is TGTGCCAGCTCACCACCGTCGGACTTTACCGGGGAGCTGTTTTTT.